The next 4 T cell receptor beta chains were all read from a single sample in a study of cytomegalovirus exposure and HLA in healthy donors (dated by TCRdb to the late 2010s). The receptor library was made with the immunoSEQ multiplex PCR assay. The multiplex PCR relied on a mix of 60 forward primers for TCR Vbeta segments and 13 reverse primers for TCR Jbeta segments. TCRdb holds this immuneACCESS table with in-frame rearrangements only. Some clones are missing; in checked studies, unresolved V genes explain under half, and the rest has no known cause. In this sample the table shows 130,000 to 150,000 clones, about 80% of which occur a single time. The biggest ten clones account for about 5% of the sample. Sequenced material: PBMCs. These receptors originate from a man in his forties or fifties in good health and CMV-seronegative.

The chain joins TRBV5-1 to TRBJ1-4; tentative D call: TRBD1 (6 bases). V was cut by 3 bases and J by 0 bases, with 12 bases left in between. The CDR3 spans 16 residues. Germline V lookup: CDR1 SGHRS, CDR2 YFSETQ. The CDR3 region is CASSSGDTATNEKLFF. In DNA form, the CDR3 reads TGCGCCAGCAGCTCCGGGGACACCGCAACTAATGAAAAACTGTTTTTT.

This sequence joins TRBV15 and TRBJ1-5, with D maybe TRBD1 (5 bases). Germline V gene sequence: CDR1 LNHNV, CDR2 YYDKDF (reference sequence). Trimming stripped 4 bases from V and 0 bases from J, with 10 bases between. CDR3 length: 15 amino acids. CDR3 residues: CATSTPRDSNQPQHF. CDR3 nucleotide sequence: TGTGCCACCAGCACCCCCAGGGATAGCAATCAGCCCCAGCATTTT.

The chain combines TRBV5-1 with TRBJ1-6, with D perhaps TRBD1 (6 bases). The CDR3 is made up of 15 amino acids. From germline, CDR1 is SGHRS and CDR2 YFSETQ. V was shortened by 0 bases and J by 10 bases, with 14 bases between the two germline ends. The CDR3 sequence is CASSLEGGFRSPLHF. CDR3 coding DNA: TGCGCCAGCAGCTTGGAGGGGGGGTTTCGATCACCCCTCCACTTT.

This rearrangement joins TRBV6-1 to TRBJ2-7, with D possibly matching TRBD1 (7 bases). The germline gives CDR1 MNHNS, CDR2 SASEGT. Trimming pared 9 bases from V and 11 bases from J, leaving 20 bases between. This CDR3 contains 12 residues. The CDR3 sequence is CARHPSDREEYF. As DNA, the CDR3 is TGTGCCAGACACCCCTCAGACAGGGAGGAGTACTTC.